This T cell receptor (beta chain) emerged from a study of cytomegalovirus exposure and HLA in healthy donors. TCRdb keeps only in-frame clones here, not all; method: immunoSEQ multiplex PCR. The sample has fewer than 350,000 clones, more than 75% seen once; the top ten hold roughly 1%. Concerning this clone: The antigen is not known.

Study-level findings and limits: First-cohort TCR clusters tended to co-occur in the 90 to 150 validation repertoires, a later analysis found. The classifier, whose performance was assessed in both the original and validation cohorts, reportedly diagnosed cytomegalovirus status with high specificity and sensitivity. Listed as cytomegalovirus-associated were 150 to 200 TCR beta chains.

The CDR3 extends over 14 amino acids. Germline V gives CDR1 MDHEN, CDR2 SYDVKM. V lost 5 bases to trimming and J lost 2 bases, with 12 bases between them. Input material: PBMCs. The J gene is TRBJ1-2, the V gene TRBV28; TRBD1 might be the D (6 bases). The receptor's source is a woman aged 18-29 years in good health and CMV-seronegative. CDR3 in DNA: TGTGCCAGCAGTGTACAGGGCCTAAACTATGGCTACACCTTC. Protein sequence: CASSVQGLNYGYTF.